This T cell receptor (beta chain) appears in the sequencing data of a study of T cell responses to AZD1222 COVID-19 vaccine (dated by TCRdb to the early 2020s). Concerning the study at large: TCR sequencing was performed for approximately 240 trial participants, of whom 207 were given two doses of AZD1222 and approximately 25 were given two doses of MenACWY control vaccine. Enrollment into the trials was organized by age into subgroups of 18-55, 56-69 and 70-plus years, and those subgroups contained roughly 150, 30 and 60 TCR-sequenced participants, respectively. What the research found in general, with its limitations: Conclusions about previously exposed vaccinees are limited because only six or seven AZD1222 recipients were SARS-CoV-2 seropositive at baseline. After two AZD1222 doses, spike-specific TCR breadth and depth were significantly higher than at day 0 and than in MenACWY recipients. Because no day 14 peak-response samples were available, the repertoires could be characterized only after the peak T cell response. The 56-69-year group was small, and its depth increase did not reach significance, likely because of low power. Participants were mostly white British and included more females than males, and it was suggested by the authors that clonal diversity may have been underestimated. Epitopes outside the regions mutated in the B.1.351 and B.1.1.7 variants were reportedly recognized by nearly half of the unique spike-specific TCRs. The vaccine-associated CD4 TCRs covered the entire spike protein, and the dominant responses fell in regions 160-218 and 743-854.

The label giving this sample's time point can be read as: about 28 days (+/-7) after the second vaccine dose. Because spike-specific TCR depth and breadth did not differ between the two schedules, AZD1222 recipients who got a second dose at roughly 4 weeks were pooled with those who got a second dose at roughly 12 weeks. The vaccinee samples were drawn from two UK trials, COV001 and COV002, one of which was a single-blind randomized controlled phase 2/3 trial testing AZD1222 (ChAdOx1 nCoV-19) in healthy adults. For TCRbeta chain sequencing, PBMC samples from trial participants were taken at day 0 and at day 28 after the second dose. Remarks on this clone: Its antigen is not yet known. The missing conserved phenylalanine or tryptophan at the end of this CDR3 makes a read error likely. The limits of the CDR3 on the DNA are not certain, so only TCRdb's listed CDR3 is given.

The CDR3 regions of human TCRbeta chains were analyzed by immunosequencing. The original pipeline was this. Repertoire TCRs were matched against a reference library of SARS-CoV-2-specific TCRs generated with the MIRA antigen-specificity platform. Breadth meant the fraction of unique TCRs that were SARS-CoV-2-associated, whereas depth meant the fraction of total T cells that were SARS-CoV-2-associated. Using the MIRA data, each spike-specific TCR was assigned both to the spike region to which the TCR was reactive and to a CD4 or CD8 class. Log10-transformed breadth and depth values were compared by one-way ANOVA with Sidak's multiple comparisons tests. In TCRdb, the immuneACCESS table is reduced to in-frame sequences with V and J assigned. These tables do not hold every clone; where another copy was compared, an unresolved V gene accounts for under half, and the others remain unexplained. The DNA was the basis for D and trimming; V, J and clone size are from that table. In all, the sample holds some 160,000 clones, and roughly nine tenths of those were seen once. 0.85% to 1.1% of the sample goes to the ten largest clones.

The CDR3 contains 13 residues when both ends are counted. The germline V gene sets CDR1 to LGHNA and CDR2 to YNFKEQ. The clonotype comes from an adult who received the AZD1222 COVID-19 vaccine. This receptor chain uses TRBV4-2 and TRBJ2-7; the table assigns TRBD2, which was not confirmed against the DNA. The starting material was peripheral blood, obtained 28 days after the second AZD1222 dose. CDR3 sequence: CASSQDPRVAGGK.